This T cell receptor beta chain originates from a study of T cells in Graves' hyperthyroidism and ophthalmopathy (dated by TCRdb to about 2019). A note on the overall study: Peripheral blood samples were taken at initial diagnosis, before any treatment was given. To identify TCR V-J signatures that set the groups apart, the researchers used a discovery cohort of 100 or so patients, made up of roughly 40 with Graves' ophthalmopathy and some 60 with stable Graves' hyperthyroidism. Whether ophthalmopathy could be predicted prospectively was tested in an independent validation cohort made up of roughly 20 hyperthyroidism patients plus 17 patients who later progressed to ophthalmopathy. For training and testing, the approximately 92 patients in the discovery cohort were randomly divided in a 7:3 ratio. In addition, the study compared T-cell repertoires in thyroid tissue and in blood from over 5 Graves' hyperthyroidism patients. Once sampling was done, hyperthyroidism patients were given methimazole at a starting dose of 30 mg daily, whereas ophthalmopathy patients were given high-dose intravenous methylprednisolone. The paper reports TCR Vbeta CDR3 sequencing of 135 peripheral blood samples: fewer than 50 ophthalmopathy, under 80 hyperthyroidism and approximately 17 progressor patients. Summary of the overall study and its limitations: Ophthalmopathy was separated from stable hyperthyroidism by a 13 V-J signature model, with over 85% sensitivity and roughly 84% specificity obtained in cross-validation and 80%/75% obtained in testing. Sample size was not statistically predetermined, and blinding of investigators to group allocation was not performed. Most expanded thyroid clonotypes (frequency above 0.001) were also detected in blood, suggesting blood repertoires may reflect thyroid immune responses. In validation, the model predicted progression to ophthalmopathy with around 71% sensitivity and roughly 72% specificity, a median of 6.5 months before onset.

In the case of this clonotype: No cognate antigen has been identified for it. Per-base qualities were not stored, and no clone one base away is much larger.

Stable Graves' hyperthyroidism was defined as the absence of progression to ophthalmopathy over 18 months of follow-up. The hyperthyroidism patients were between 18 and 65 years old and newly diagnosed, with a disease duration of less than 2 months. Patients with uncontrolled infections, other autoimmune diseases, pregnancy or lactation were excluded. Diagnoses relied on clinical symptoms, serum thyroxine and TRAb, thyroid ultrasound and orbital computed tomography. PBMCs were separated from roughly 9.6 ml of fresh peripheral blood using Ficoll-Paque density gradient centrifugation. Trizol reagent was used to extract total RNA, and RNA quality was then checked on an Agilent 2100 Bioanalyzer. Looking up the germline V gene yields CDR1 SQVTM and CDR2 ANQGSEA. The CDR3 spans 13 residues, from the cysteine through the phenylalanine. Kept here is only the CDR3 DNA, which spans 39 bases and is read in frame from base 1. Trimming at the junction amounts to 8 bases on V and 7 bases on J, and the germline ends lie 21 bases apart.

The TCR beta CDR3 regions were amplified from the RNA transcripts. The TCR CDR3 was subjected to a first round of RT-PCR using the HTBI primer set and the Qiagen OneStep RT-PCR kit. The libraries were constructed in a second round of multiplex PCR and then size-selected and purified. Sequencing of the libraries was done on an Illumina HiSeq2000 using paired-end 100 bp reads. Per the original workflow: SOAPnuke was used to process the raw data, with reads discarded if the reads contained adapters or uncalled bases, had a mean Phred below 15, or lacked an exact constant-primer or identifier match. High-quality paired reads were merged with COPE v1.2.5, and unique nucleotide sequences were defined as clonotypes. MiTCR v1.1 was used to align the clonotypes against IMGT TRBV, TRBD and TRBJ reference segments. Analysis was restricted to V-J combinations with a frequency above 0.0001, which covered approximately 99% of repertoires. The TCS score was defined as F50 (clonal expansion) divided by E x V (chaos), with BLOSUM62-based TCRdist calculated between CDR3 peptides within each V-J. Welch's t-statistics and random forest reduced around 550 V-J features to fewer than 15, which were used in a naive Bayes classifier (R e1071). The Morisita-Horn index was used to measure how similar the thyroid and blood repertoires were. TCRdb reanalyzed the raw reads on its own, using fastp at Q25 for trimming and MiXCR for clone calling, and kept in-frame beta chains. Every entry covers one CDR3 protein and lists the most common genes and DNA from its rows. TCRdb, not the authors, supplied the V and J calls. Recorded for this sample are 800,000 or so distinct CDR3 sequences; more than 30% of them occurred a single time. The ten largest clones add up to over 8% of the sample.

The rearranged chain carries TRBV29-1 and TRBJ2-7, and TRBD2 may be the D gene, going by 6 matching bases. The sample comprised blood. The source of this sequence is a man aged 18 to 35 with Graves' hyperthyroidism. The nucleotide sequence reads as follows: TGCAGCCAAGTGGAACACGGGACTTGGGAGCAGTACTTC. It specifies CSQVEHGTWEQYF.